This T cell receptor beta chain stems from a study of blood T cells in healthy people across ages. Per germline, CDR1 MGHRA and CDR2 YSYEKL. The CDR3 totals 16 residues. V lost 3 bases and J 4 bases, leaving 18 bases between the germline ends. The authors ran a second PCR of 7 to 11 cycles using a sample-barcoded 5' primer and a J-beta primer mix. TCRdb re-analysed the 5' RACE reads in MiXCR, keeping a single row per CDR3 protein. Here the sample spans around 2 million distinct CDR3 sequences, about 39% being singletons. This TCR was recovered from a human donor in good health. The chain couples TRBV4-1 to TRBJ1-2, with D unclear. The sequenced sample consisted of blood. The CDR3 bases are TGCGCCAGCAGCCAGACTTCCTTGGGTCGAGGCTATGGCTACACCTTC. Translation gives CASSQTSLGRGYGYTF.